These 17 T cell receptor beta chains originate from one sample sequenced in a study of chemoradiotherapy in HPV16-positive cancers. Sequencing used immunoSEQ multiplex PCR; TCRdb keeps in-frame clones, though not all of them. This sample has fewer than 30,000 clones, with roughly 94% found just once. The material was obtained from a patient who underwent chemoradiotherapy. The receptor source for this set is a human donor with HPV-associated anogenital cancer.

This clone appeared once. The chain combines TRBV4-1 with TRBJ1-4; no clear D. The CDR3 runs to 15 residues. V was trimmed by 0 bases and J by 11 bases, leaving 16 bases between them. Germline V gene sequence: CDR1 MGHRA, CDR2 YSYEKL. The CDR3 nucleotides are TGCGCCAGCAGCCAAGATGTTACGGGCGGGGAGAAACTGTTTTTT. Its protein product is CASSQDVTGGEKLFF.

The V call is TRBV28, the J call TRBJ2-7; D call uncertain. In germline, CDR1 is MDHEN, CDR2 SYDVKM. The CDR3 has 13 residues. Trimming removed 10 bases at V and 3 bases at J, with 16 bases between. The CDR3 DNA reads as TGTGCCACCCTTAAAAGGTCCTACTACGAGCAGTACTTC. It is translated as CATLKRSYYEQYF.

DNA for the CDR3: TGTGCCAGCAGCCAACTCGGGGGAATCTACGAGCAGTACTTC. Protein sequence: CASSQLGGIYEQYF. The chain links TRBV14 to TRBJ2-7; possibly TRBD2 for D (6 bases). CDR3 length: 14 amino acids. Germline V CDR1 and CDR2: SGHDN, FVKESK. The V and J ends lost 2 bases and 3 bases respectively, with 11 bases between them.

The rearrangement links TRBV19 to TRBJ2-1, with TRBD1 matching 9 bases. J gave up 9 bases and V 4 bases, and 7 bases lay outside the gene matches. The CDR3 runs 14 residues. Germline lookup yields CDR1 LNHDA and CDR2 SQIVND (reference sequence). CDR3 in amino acids: CASSKGQGGVEQFF. CDR3 nucleotides: TGTGCCAGTAGTAAGGGACAGGGAGGTGTTGAGCAGTTCTTC.

J is TRBJ2-2 and V is TRBV28; tentatively, D is TRBD2 (5 bases). The CDR3 loop spans 14 amino acids. Trimming took 7 bases from V and 5 from J, leaving 14 bases between them. In germline, CDR1 is MDHEN, CDR2 SYDVKM. This CDR3 is CASTPSGVTGELFF. In nucleotides, the CDR3 is TGTGCCAGCACCCCCTCCGGGGTTACCGGGGAGCTGTTTTTT.

This chain connects TRBV4-3 to TRBJ1-4, with 10 bases that match TRBD1. Germline values: CDR1 LGHNA, CDR2 YSLEER. The CDR3 has 15 residues. J lost 6 bases, V lost 4 bases, and 5 bases had no gene match. CDR3 DNA sequence: TGCGCCAGCAGCCCCGGGACAGGGGCGGATGAAAAACTGTTTTTT. Translating gives CASSPGTGADEKLFF.

CDR3 in DNA: TGTGCCAGTAGATGGGGGGGGCGGTCGAACACTGAAGCTTTCTTT. This translates into CASRWGGRSNTEAFF. The J gene is TRBJ1-1, the V gene TRBV19; possible D gene TRBD1, 6 bases. CDR1 and CDR2 (germline): LNHDA, SQIVND (reference sequence). V lost 6 bases, J lost 1 base, and 15 bases lay in between. This CDR3 is built from 15 residues.

The chain couples TRBV28 to TRBJ2-3; 8 bases align to TRBD2. Germline CDR1 reads MDHEN; CDR2 reads SYDVKM. The CDR3 totals 17 residues. After removal of 6 bases from V and 0 bases from J, the junction contained 11 bases not matched to a gene. For the CDR3, the DNA is TGTGCCAGCAGATCTCCAAGCGGGGGCACTAGCACAGATACGCAGTATTTT. Protein sequence: CASRSPSGGTSTDTQYF.

The CDR3: CASSLRQGAYEQYF. Written as DNA, the CDR3 is TGCGCCAGCAGCCTCCGACAGGGAGCCTACGAGCAGTACTTC. The V gene is TRBV5-1, the J gene TRBJ2-7, with TRBD1 matching over 7 bases. With 4 bases clipped from V and 2 bases from J, the junction kept 6 bases outside the gene matches. The germline gives CDR1 SGHRS, CDR2 YFSETQ. The CDR3 loop spans 14 amino acids.

This rearrangement joins TRBV9 to TRBJ2-7, with TRBD2 matching over 7 bases. CDR1 is SGDLS, CDR2 YYNGEE, per germline. Trimming at V came to 4 bases and at J to 0 bases, leaving 4 bases not matched to a gene. CDR3 size: 14 residues. The CDR3 is CASSPGTNSYEQYF. As DNA, the CDR3 is TGTGCCAGCAGCCCCGGGACTAACTCCTACGAGCAGTACTTC. The variable domain in full, completed from reference TRBV9 and TRBJ2-7, reads DSGVTQTPKHLITATGQRVTLRCSPRSGDLSVYWYQQSLDQGLQFLIQYYNGEERAKGNILERFSAQQFPDLHSELNLSSLELGDSALYFCASSPGTNSYEQYFGPGTRLTVT.

The V and J genes are TRBV6-1 and TRBJ2-4; weak D call: TRBD2 (5 bases). Germline CDR1 is MNHNS and CDR2 is SASEGT. The ends were cut back, 2 bases at V and 8 bases at J, with 22 bases in the middle. The CDR3 has 17 residues. This CDR3 reads CASSERQGWGDGYIQYF. In DNA, the CDR3 is TGTGCCAGCAGTGAAAGGCAAGGATGGGGAGACGGGTACATTCAGTACTTC.

V usage is TRBV6-6 and J usage is TRBJ1-4, with D unresolved. CDR3 length equals 15 residues. Between the trimmed V and J ends, which lost 6 bases and 0 bases, there was a span of 11 bases. Germline V gene sequence: CDR1 MNHNY, CDR2 SVGAGI (reference sequence). The CDR3 bases are TGTGCCAGCAGCCGCACCGGGGCAACTAATGAAAAACTGTTTTTT. It translates to CASSRTGATNEKLFF.

J is TRBJ2-1 and V is TRBV7-7, with TRBD2 identical over 7 bases. V shed 2 bases and J 7 bases; nucleotides not matched to a gene: 8. The CDR3 spans 15 residues. Germline V gene data show CDR1 as SSHAT and CDR2 as FNYEAQ (reference sequence). CDR3 in amino acids: CASSLRLAALNEQFF. CDR3 coding DNA: TGTGCCAGCAGCTTACGGCTAGCGGCTTTGAATGAGCAGTTCTTC.

J is TRBJ1-6 and V is TRBV5-4; tentative D call: TRBD1 (6 bases). V lost 4 bases, J lost 7 bases, and 18 bases lay in between. Germline values: CDR1 SGHNT, CDR2 YYREEE (reference sequence). The CDR3 has 16 amino acids. CDR3 protein: CASSNPVQGLNSPLHF. The CDR3 DNA reads as TGTGCCAGCAGCAACCCAGTACAGGGTCTCAATTCACCCCTCCACTTT.

The genes are TRBV2 and TRBJ1-2; 9 nucleotides align to TRBD1. With V trimmed by 6 bases and J by 3 bases, 5 bases remained unmatched. Germline CDR1 is SNHLY and CDR2 is FYNNEI. The length of the CDR3 is 14 residues. As DNA, the CDR3 is TGTGCCAGCAGGACCGGGACAGGGTACTATGGCTACACCTTC. Translating it yields CASRTGTGYYGYTF.

This chain links TRBV29-1 with TRBJ1-1, with D perhaps TRBD1 (5 bases). V lost 4 bases and J 0 bases, leaving 15 bases between the germline ends. The germline V gene encodes CDR1 SQVTM and CDR2 ANQGSEA. The CDR3 length is 15 residues. CDR3 in amino acids: CSVGRDEGMNTEAFF. The CDR3 nucleotides read TGCAGCGTTGGCAGAGATGAGGGGATGAACACTGAAGCTTTCTTT. The full variable domain, its missing parts supplied by reference TRBV29-1 and TRBJ1-1, is SAVISQKPSRDICQRGTSLTIQCQVDSQVTMMFWYRQQPGQSLTLIATANQGSEATYESGFVIDKFPISRPNLTFSTLTVSNMSPEDSSIYLCSVGRDEGMNTEAFFGQGTRLTVV.

A few counts support this clone. V usage is TRBV30 and J usage is TRBJ2-1; D ambiguous. This CDR3 is 11 amino acids long. Trimming pared 3 bases from V and 7 bases from J, leaving 7 bases between. CDR1 GTSNPN and CDR2 SVGIG come from the germline V gene (reference sequence). The CDR3 loop reads CAWRLWNEQFF. CDR3 in DNA: TGTGCCTGGAGGTTATGGAATGAGCAGTTCTTC.